This T cell receptor (beta chain) was obtained from a study of cytomegalovirus exposure and HLA in healthy donors. Germline-derived CDR1 and CDR2 are LGHNT and FRNRAP. V shed 7 bases, J shed 2 bases, and the junction held 6 bases outside the gene matches. The CDR3 sequence is 15 residues long. In the PCR, 60 Vbeta and 13 Jbeta primers were used. Some clones are missing from TCRdb's copy, which holds only in-frame ones; the method was immunoSEQ multiplex PCR. This sample has 90,000 to 150,000 clones, with 8.5% to 9% found just once. The sequence came from a middle-aged woman in good health and CMV-seropositive. Sequencing input: PBMCs. The rearrangement joins TRBV12-5 to TRBJ2-1, with 9 bases matching TRBD2. The CDR3 DNA reads as TGTGCTAGTGCCGGTGGCGGGGGGGCCTACAATGAGCAGTTCTTC. This codes for CASAGGGGAYNEQFF. Full variable domain (missing parts from reference TRBV12-5 and TRBJ2-1): DARVTQTPRHKVTEMGQEVTMRCQPILGHNTVFWYRQTMMQGLELLAYFRNRAPLDDSGMPKDRFSAEMPDATLATLKIQPSEPRDSAVYFCASAGGGGAYNEQFFGPGTRLTVL.